This T cell receptor (beta chain) was documented in a study of shared clonotypes between healthy human individuals. Background on the study: There were three CD4 naive, three CD4 memory, two CD8 naive and one CD8 memory plates per donor. Study-wide findings and caveats: The donor pool, a small one, limited the genetic and exposure-history diversity represented.

The data were produced by immunoSEQ multiplex PCR, yet TCRdb's version contains in-frame clones alone and is incomplete. The table shows approximately 740,000 clones, with roughly 70% occurring only once. The CDR3 runs to 14 residues. J lost 1 base, V lost 8 bases, and 7 bases had no gene match. CDR1 and CDR2 (germline): MDHEN, SYDVKM. This clone was observed a few times. The antigen remains undetermined. Sequenced material: memory CD4+ T cells sorted from blood. Specified subset: CD45RA-negative fraction. This TCR was sampled from a woman aged 30 to 39 in good health. The rearrangement uses TRBV28 and TRBJ1-1; 7 bases align to TRBD1. CDR3 coding DNA: TGTGCCAGCCAGAGTGGACAGGCGAACACTGAAGCTTTCTTT. Amino acid sequence: CASQSGQANTEAFF.